Listed below are T cell receptor beta chains from one sample, sequenced in a study of tumor-infiltrating lymphocytes in oesophageal squamous cell carcinoma. TCRdb redid the calling of the PCR reads with MiXCR, one entry per CDR3 protein. The repertoire holds approximately 9,600 distinct CDR3 sequences, with 58% as singletons. Sample: esophageal tumor tissue. Receptor source: a female donor with esophageal squamous cell carcinoma. Both conserved end residues are part of each CDR3. The order of the fields is J gene, clone size, D gene, V gene, CDR3 protein, CDR3 DNA. The D gene is left open where the match is weak. Size values are once, few and many counts, or a class for expanded clones, and some rows have none.

j_call: TRBJ2-1; clone_size: many; d_call: TRBD2; v_call: TRBV5-1; cdr3_aa: CASSLVAGGPYNEQFF; cdr3_nt: TGCGCCAGCAGCTTGGTTGCGGGAGGGCCCTACAATGAGCAGTTCTTC
j_call: TRBJ2-7; clone_size: once; d_call: TRBD1; v_call: TRBV7-2; cdr3_aa: CASSYGTGAYEQYF; cdr3_nt: TGTGCCAGCAGCTATGGGACAGGGGCCTACGAGCAGTACTTC
j_call: TRBJ2-1; clone_size: -; d_call: -; v_call: TRBV7-6; cdr3_aa: CASSLGVSAGAHNEQFF; cdr3_nt: TGTGCCAGCAGCTTAGGAGTATCGGCAGGGGCCCACAATGAGCAGTTCTTC
j_call: TRBJ2-5; clone_size: many; d_call: TRBD2; v_call: TRBV7-2; cdr3_aa: CASSLATSGGETQYF; cdr3_nt: TGTGCCAGCAGCTTAGCAACTAGCGGGGGAGAGACCCAGTACTTC
j_call: TRBJ2-1; clone_size: -; d_call: TRBD2; v_call: TRBV7-6; cdr3_aa: CASNSGRENNEQFF; cdr3_nt: TGTGCCAGCAACTCAGGGCGGGAGAATAATGAGCAGTTCTTC
j_call: TRBJ2-7; clone_size: -; d_call: -; v_call: TRBV12-3/TRBV12-4; cdr3_aa: CASSRQRGYEQYF; cdr3_nt: TGTGCCAGCAGTCGTCAGAGGGGCTACGAGCAGTACTTC
j_call: TRBJ1-2; clone_size: few; d_call: -; v_call: TRBV7-8; cdr3_aa: CASSLAGHGYTF; cdr3_nt: TGTGCCAGCAGCTTAGCCGGACATGGCTACACCTTC
j_call: TRBJ2-1; clone_size: many; d_call: TRBD2; v_call: TRBV27; cdr3_aa: CASSLLAGGYNEQFF; cdr3_nt: TGTGCCAGCAGTTTACTAGCGGGAGGGTACAATGAGCAGTTCTTC
j_call: TRBJ2-1; clone_size: few; d_call: TRBD1; v_call: TRBV7-2; cdr3_aa: CASSLLQGPTGEQFF; cdr3_nt: TGTGCCAGCAGCTTACTACAGGGGCCTACTGGTGAGCAGTTCTTC
j_call: TRBJ2-7; clone_size: many; d_call: -; v_call: TRBV4-1; cdr3_aa: CASSQAGAPTYEQYF; cdr3_nt: TGCGCCAGCAGCCAAGCTGGCGCGCCTACCTACGAGCAGTACTTC
j_call: TRBJ2-4; clone_size: -; d_call: TRBD2; v_call: TRBV7-4; cdr3_aa: CASSLGQGGSKNIQYF; cdr3_nt: TGTGCCAGCAGCTTAGGGCAGGGAGGGTCCAAAAACATTCAGTACTTC
j_call: TRBJ2-5; clone_size: -; d_call: TRBD2; v_call: TRBV7-2; cdr3_aa: CASSDRTSGTRNEQYF; cdr3_nt: TGTGCCAGCAGCGACCGGACTAGCGGGACAAGGAATGAGCAGTACTTC
j_call: TRBJ2-7; clone_size: -; d_call: -; v_call: TRBV28; cdr3_aa: CATGHRESPYEQYF; cdr3_nt: TGTGCCACCGGACACAGGGAGTCCCCCTACGAGCAGTACTTC
j_call: TRBJ1-5; clone_size: -; d_call: -; v_call: TRBV28; cdr3_aa: CASSLGGYSSNQPQHF; cdr3_nt: TGTGCCAGCAGTTTGGGGGGTTACAGTAGCAATCAGCCCCAGCATTTT
j_call: TRBJ2-1; clone_size: medium-sized; d_call: -; v_call: TRBV10-3; cdr3_aa: CASRSLTGEGRNEQFF; cdr3_nt: TGTGCCAGCCGCTCACTGACGGGAGAAGGCCGCAATGAGCAGTTCTTC
j_call: TRBJ2-1; clone_size: -; d_call: -; v_call: TRBV11-2; cdr3_aa: CASSLRDSSIQFF; cdr3_nt: TGTGCCAGCAGCTTAAGGGACTCGTCCATTCAGTTCTTC
j_call: TRBJ2-1; clone_size: -; d_call: -; v_call: TRBV20-1; cdr3_aa: CSARDSRRGGASEQFF; cdr3_nt: TGCAGTGCTAGAGATAGCCGTAGGGGGGGTGCCAGTGAGCAGTTCTTC
j_call: TRBJ2-5; clone_size: -; d_call: -; v_call: TRBV7-3; cdr3_aa: CASSFQGGGGETQYF; cdr3_nt: TGTGCCAGCAGCTTTCAGGGAGGCGGAGGGGAGACCCAGTACTTC
j_call: TRBJ2-1; clone_size: medium-sized; d_call: TRBD2; v_call: TRBV12-3/TRBV12-4; cdr3_aa: CASSRGGQNEQFF; cdr3_nt: TGTGCCAGCAGTAGGGGAGGGCAGAATGAGCAGTTCTTC